The 22 T cell receptor beta chains below were found in one sample sequenced in a study of blood T cell repertoires in COVID-19. Profiling relied on immunoSEQ multiplex PCR, and the TCRdb table lists in-frame clones only, not all of them. Among about 100,000 clones listed, more than 60% were seen once. The sample taken for sequencing was peripheral blood. These receptors were taken from a man in his 70s with active or convalescent COVID-19.

This clone was observed a single time. The chain is built from TRBV11-2 and TRBJ2-2, with D tentatively TRBD2 (5 bases). This CDR3 contains 16 residues. The germline V and J ends were trimmed by 5 bases and 5 bases, with 18 bases remaining between them. Germline CDR1 SGHAT, CDR2 FQNNGV. The CDR3 protein is CASSPLAKLGTGELFF. The CDR3 DNA follows: TGTGCCAGCAGCCCCTTGGCTAAACTAGGGACCGGGGAGCTGTTTTTT.

The gene calls are TRBV19 and TRBJ1-2; 11 positions match TRBD1. This CDR3 has 15 amino acids. Germline V gene sequence: CDR1 LNHDA, CDR2 SQIVND (reference sequence). V gave up 1 base and J gave up 11 bases; unmatched junction bases: 9. The CDR3 nucleotides are TGTGCCAGTAGTATAGGGACAGGGGGCGCGACCCTTTACACCTTC. As protein: CASSIGTGGATLYTF. The complete variable domain, with remaining parts taken from reference TRBV19 and TRBJ1-2, reads DGGITQSPKYLFRKEGQNVTLSCEQNLNHDAMYWYRQDPGQGLRLIYYSQIVNDFQKGDIAEGYSVSREKKESFPLTVTSAQKNPTAFYLCASSIGTGGATLYTFGSGTRLTVV.

The chain has TRBV5-1 and TRBJ2-7; the D gene is possibly TRBD2 (5 bases). V was shortened by 4 bases and J by 7 bases, with 18 bases between the two germline ends. CDR3 length: 14 amino acids. Germline V CDR1 and CDR2: SGHRS, YFSETQ. In DNA, the CDR3 is TGCGCCAGCAGCCCTGGCTGGGGAGAAGGAGAGCAGTACTTC. Its protein product is CASSPGWGEGEQYF.

V and J are TRBV3-1 (or the pseudogene TRBV3-2) and TRBJ1-2; TRBD1 might be the D (6 bases). Germline assignment: CDR1 LGHDT and CDR2 YNNKEL (reference sequence). The V and J ends lost 2 bases and 3 bases respectively, with 7 bases between them. The CDR3 runs 13 residues. The CDR3 DNA reads as TGTGCCAGCAGCCAACAGGGGTACTATGGCTACACCTTC. Its translation: CASSQQGYYGYTF.

The chain has TRBV11-2 and TRBJ2-7; 7 nucleotides agree with TRBD2. The CDR3 runs to 14 residues. Losses at the gene ends were 1 base for V and 4 bases for J; bases not matched to a gene: 4. CDR1 is SGHAT and CDR2 is FQNNGV in the germline V gene. This chain's CDR3 is CASSLGTRSYEQYF. CDR3 sequence (DNA): TGTGCCAGCAGCTTAGGGACTAGATCGTACGAGCAGTACTTC.

The V and J genes are TRBV6-6 and TRBJ1-1; 8 positions match TRBD1. There are 14 residues in the CDR3. Germline V gene sequence: CDR1 MNHNY, CDR2 SVGAGI (reference sequence). With V trimmed by 7 bases and J by 0 bases, 4 bases remained unmatched. The CDR3 sequence is CASTLTGVNTEAFF. CDR3 DNA: TGTGCCAGCACCTTGACAGGGGTGAACACTGAAGCTTTCTTT.

This chain connects TRBV10-2 to TRBJ2-3; 14 bases map to TRBD2. The CDR3 runs 17 residues. CDR1 WSHSY and CDR2 SAAADI come from the germline V gene. V was pared by 4 bases and J by 6 bases, with 9 bases of the junction left unmatched. The CDR3 sequence is CASSAHPGTSGSDTQYF. The CDR3, as DNA: TGCGCCAGCAGTGCCCACCCCGGGACTAGCGGGAGTGATACGCAGTATTTT.

The CDR3 nucleotides read TGTGCCAGTAGTCTCGGACAGGGGGAAGAGACCCAGTACTTC. Amino acids: CASSLGQGEETQYF. This chain uses TRBV19 with TRBJ2-5, with 10 bases matching TRBD1. CDR3 size: 14 residues. The germline V gene encodes CDR1 LNHDA and CDR2 SQIVND (reference sequence). The J segment lost 3 bases and the V segment lost 5 bases, leaving 3 bases of the junction unmatched.

In the case of this clone: Germline and junction disagree at one end, which may indicate a read error. The chain uses TRBV19 and TRBJ1-1; D not resolved. Per the germline V gene, CDR1 is LNHDA and CDR2 is SQIVND (reference sequence). The CDR3 is 12 residues long. The CDR3 sequence is CASSPTGSFGLF. In nucleotides, the CDR3 is TGTGCCAGTAGTCCGACTGGGAGCTTCGGGCTTTTT.

This chain uses TRBV11-1 with TRBJ2-1; D is ambiguous. Germline V lookup: CDR1 SGHAT, CDR2 FQDESV (reference sequence). Trimming stripped 1 base from V and 2 bases from J, with 9 bases between. The CDR3 runs to 15 residues. The CDR3 DNA follows: TGTGCCAGCAGCTTAGTGGCTTTACCCTACAATGAGCAGTTCTTC. Translated, it gives CASSLVALPYNEQFF.

The chain combines TRBV30 with TRBJ2-1, with D tentatively TRBD2 (5 bases). The V and J ends lost 1 base and 4 bases respectively, with 11 bases between them. This CDR3 contains 14 residues. Germline-derived CDR1 and CDR2 are GTSNPN and SVGIG (reference sequence). Written as DNA, the CDR3 is TGTGCCTGGAGTGGGGAGACCCGGTACAATGAGCAGTTCTTC. Protein: CAWSGETRYNEQFF. The full variable domain, in which reference TRBV30 and TRBJ2-1 provide the parts outside the CDR3, is SQTIHQWPATLVQPVGSPLSLECTVEGTSNPNLYWYRQAAGRGLQLLFYSVGIGQISSEVPQNLSASRPQDRQFILSSKKLLLSDSGFYLCAWSGETRYNEQFFGPGTRLTVL.

The sample holds a few counts of this clone. This rearrangement joins TRBV6-6 to TRBJ2-7; 7 nucleotides line up with TRBD1. Germline V lookup: CDR1 MNHNY, CDR2 SVGAGI (reference sequence). With V trimmed by 0 bases and J by 6 bases, 5 bases remained unmatched. The CDR3 extends over 14 amino acids. The CDR3 DNA reads TGTGCCAGCAGTTACTCGAGACAGGGCGGCGAGCAGTACTTC. Encoded protein: CASSYSRQGGEQYF.

The chain joins TRBV29-1 to TRBJ2-3; TRBD1 matches at 9 bases. J lost 3 bases, V lost 4 bases, and 5 bases had no gene match. CDR3 length: 14 amino acids. CDR1 SQVTM and CDR2 ANQGSEA come from the germline V gene. CDR3 sequence: CSVGRGQGTDTQYF. In nucleotides, the CDR3 is TGCAGCGTTGGTAGGGGACAGGGAACAGATACGCAGTATTTT.

The V call is TRBV7-9, the J call TRBJ1-2, with D unclear. V lost 1 base, J lost 2 bases, and 5 bases lay in between. The CDR3 is made up of 13 amino acids. Germline values: CDR1 SEHNR, CDR2 FQNEAQ (reference sequence). CDR3 DNA: TGTGCCAGCAGCTTAGGAGCGAACTATGGCTACACCTTC. Translated, it gives CASSLGANYGYTF.

The genes are TRBV19 and TRBJ2-5; 8 nucleotides agree with TRBD2. The germline V gene has CDR1 LNHDA and CDR2 SQIVND (reference sequence). V gave up 3 bases and J gave up 0 bases; unmatched junction bases: 6. This CDR3 region has 16 residues. The CDR3, as DNA: TGTGCCAGTAGTATCGGGCGGGGGGCGTACCAAGAGACCCAGTACTTC. Amino acid sequence: CASSIGRGAYQETQYF.

This rearrangement joins TRBV7-8 to TRBJ2-1, with 7 nucleotides matching TRBD2. Germline V gene sequence: CDR1 SGHVS, CDR2 FQNEAQ. The CDR3 has 16 amino acids. Trimming took 1 base from V and 8 from J; bases not matched to a gene: 11. This CDR3 is CASSLGGGRAEDEQFF. In DNA form, the CDR3 reads TGTGCCAGCAGCTTAGGCGGTGGGAGGGCCGAGGATGAGCAGTTCTTC.

V gene TRBV27 combines with J gene TRBJ2-7, with D tentatively TRBD2 (5 bases). Trimming shortened V by 2 bases and J by 2 bases, and 13 bases separated the two germline ends. The CDR3 spans 15 residues. Germline loops: CDR1 MNHEY, CDR2 SMNVEV (reference sequence). The CDR3 loop is CASSLNHGGPYEQYF. The DNA for the CDR3 is TGTGCCAGCAGTTTAAATCACGGAGGCCCCTACGAGCAGTACTTC.

This sequence joins TRBV24-1 and TRBJ2-7, with 7 bases identical to TRBD1. The length of the CDR3 is 14 residues. Germline loops: CDR1 KGHDR, CDR2 SFDVKD. Trimming removed 8 bases from V and 0 bases from J; junction bases left unmatched: 6. The CDR3 loop reads CATTETGLSYEQYF. The CDR3 DNA sequence: TGTGCCACCACCGAGACAGGGCTCTCCTACGAGCAGTACTTC.

This clone was counted between two and nine times. The gene calls are TRBV28 and TRBJ1-6, with TRBD1 as a possible D gene (5 bases). The CDR3 sequence is 14 residues long. V was shortened by 10 bases and J by 1 base, with 11 bases between the two germline ends. CDR1 MDHEN and CDR2 SYDVKM come from the germline V gene. CDR3 in DNA: TGTGCCACCAGAGGGGTGTCCTATAATTCACCCCTCCACTTT. It translates to CATRGVSYNSPLHF.

The V call is TRBV11-2, the J call TRBJ1-2; the D gene is possibly TRBD1 (6 bases). The CDR3 is 15 amino acids. The germline V gene encodes CDR1 SGHAT and CDR2 FQNNGV. The V gene lost 2 bases and the J gene lost 3 bases, with 13 bases spanning the gap. CDR3 protein: CASSLRDTLYYGYTF. For the CDR3, the DNA is TGTGCCAGCAGCTTACGGGACACCTTATACTATGGCTACACCTTC.

V usage is TRBV11-1 and J usage is TRBJ2-7, with 7 bases fitting TRBD2. V lost 6 bases, J lost 7 bases, and 9 bases stayed unmatched. Germline V gene sequence: CDR1 SGHAT, CDR2 FQDESV (reference sequence). The CDR3 has 13 residues. The CDR3 reads CASRRGGREEQYF. In nucleotides, the CDR3 is TGTGCCAGCAGAAGAGGAGGGCGGGAGGAGCAGTACTTC. The full variable domain, with the rest looked up from reference TRBV11-1 and TRBJ2-7, is EAEVAQSPRYKITEKSQAVAFWCDPISGHATLYWYRQILGQGPELLVQFQDESVVDDSQLPKDRFSAERLKGVDSTLKIQPAELGDSAMYLCASRRGGREEQYFGPGTRLTVT.

This clone was counted only a few times. The chain has TRBV6-5 and TRBJ1-2; TRBD1 might be the D (6 bases). Germline CDR1 and CDR2: MNHEY and SVGAGI. This CDR3 has 13 residues. V was cut by 6 bases and J by 5 bases, with 13 bases left in between. CDR3 protein: CASRPFTGYGYTF. DNA for the CDR3: TGTGCCAGCAGACCTTTCACAGGGTATGGCTACACCTTC.